This TCR beta chain was profiled in a study of T-cell memory formation after mild COVID-19. About this clonotype itself: Antigen: not known.

It was 5'RACE with constant-segment primers that produced the TCR alpha and TCR beta cDNA libraries, which carried sample barcodes and UMIs. TCRdb passed the 5' RACE reads through MiXCR, listing each CDR3 protein once. The repertoire holds about 82,000 distinct CDR3 sequences, with about 16% as singletons. Looked up from germline, CDR1 is LNHDA and CDR2 is SQIVND (reference sequence). V lost 6 bases and J lost 9, with 14 bases in between. The CDR3 runs to 12 residues. Whole-study results and caveats: Largely, contracting CD4+ clones fell within CM and EM, and contracting CD8+ clones within EMRA. Some clones that responded turned up in pre-infection memory, which suggests that cross-reactive memory joined in. Clones shrinking from day 15 to 85 showed even CD4/CD8 mixes; later expanders tilted CD4+.

Sequenced sample: PBMCs or a T cell subset sorted from them (not recorded which). This sequence joins TRBV19 and TRBJ1-1, with unresolved D. This sequence originates from a man in his late teens or twenties who had mild COVID-19 (a few samples of this study predate the infection). Cell type and time point are not known. In DNA form, the CDR3 reads TGTGCCAGTAGAAGGGCGAACCTGAAAGCTTTCTTT. Translating it yields CASRRANLKAFF.